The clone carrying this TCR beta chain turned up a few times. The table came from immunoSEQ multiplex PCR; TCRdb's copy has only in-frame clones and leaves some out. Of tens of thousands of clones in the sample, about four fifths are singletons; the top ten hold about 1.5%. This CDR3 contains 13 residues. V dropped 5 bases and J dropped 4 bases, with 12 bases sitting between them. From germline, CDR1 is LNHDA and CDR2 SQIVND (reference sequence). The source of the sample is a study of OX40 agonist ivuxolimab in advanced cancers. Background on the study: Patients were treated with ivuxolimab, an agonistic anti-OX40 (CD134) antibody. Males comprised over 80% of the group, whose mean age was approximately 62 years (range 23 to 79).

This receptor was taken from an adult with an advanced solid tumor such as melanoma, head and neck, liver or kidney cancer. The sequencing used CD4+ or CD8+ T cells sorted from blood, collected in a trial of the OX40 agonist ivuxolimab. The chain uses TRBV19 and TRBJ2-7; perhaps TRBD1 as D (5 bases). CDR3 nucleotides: TGTGCCAGTAGTTGGGGCTTTCGGTACGAGCAGTACTTC. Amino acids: CASSWGFRYEQYF.